This T cell receptor (beta chain) was identified in a study of early T cells in non-severe SARS-CoV-2 infection. This clonotype turned up a few times. TCRdb analysed the 5' RACE reads with MiXCR anew, one entry per CDR3 protein. The data show 50,000 to 60,000 distinct CDR3 sequences, around 13% seen once. This CDR3 is built from 14 residues. V shed 1 base and J shed 3 bases, with 9 bases lying between them. The V gene's germline CDR1 is MGHRA and CDR2 YSYEKL. The receptor was isolated from an adult who was a healthcare worker with PCR-confirmed SARS-CoV-2 infection or an uninfected control (not recorded which). The sequenced sample was whole blood. This sequence joins TRBV4-1 and TRBJ1-1; the D is unclear. CDR3 sequence reads: CASSQVEGHTEAFF. As DNA, the CDR3 is TGCGCCAGCAGCCAAGTCGAGGGTCACACTGAAGCTTTCTTT.